The clone carrying this TCR beta chain was seen just once. This record belongs to a study of read filtering for tumor transcriptome and immune sequencing. This CDR3 comprises 16 residues. Germline V gene data show CDR1 as SEHNR and CDR2 as FQNEAQ (reference sequence). V was pared by 9 bases and J by 2 bases, with 21 bases between. The library was built from roughly 400 ng RNA with molecular barcoded adaptors for alpha/delta and beta/gamma chains. TCRdb ran MiXCR on the reads and lists one entry per CDR3 protein. The sample comprises tens of thousands of distinct CDR3 sequences, about a fifth of which are singletons, and about a sixth rests with the top ten.

The sample comprised a population of CD138-negative cells sorted from bone marrow. This rearrangement joins TRBV7-9 to TRBJ2-3, with D perhaps TRBD2 (6 bases). The clonotype originates from a donor aged 40 or over with multiple myeloma. CDR3 DNA: TGTGCCAGGAGCAACGGGAGAAGTTGGTCCACAGATACGCAGTATTTT. It is translated as CARSNGRSWSTDTQYF.